The 27 T cell receptor beta chains reported below all come from one sample, sequenced in a study of blood T cell repertoires in COVID-19. Profiling relied on immunoSEQ multiplex PCR, and the TCRdb table lists in-frame clones only, not all of them. The sample comprises over 150,000 clones, around 84% of which are singletons, and about 7.3% rests with the top ten. Source material: PBMCs or T cells enriched from blood (not recorded which). All receptors derive from a man in his fifties who had recovered from COVID-19.

The chain carries TRBV9 and TRBJ2-1, with 7 bases that match TRBD2. The CDR3 has 15 residues. From germline, CDR1 is SGDLS and CDR2 YYNGEE. The ends lost 1 base at V and 2 bases at J; junction bases unmatched: 3. The CDR3 bases are TGTGCCAGCAGCGTAACCAGCGGGGCCTACAATGAGCAGTTCTTC. Amino acids: CASSVTSGAYNEQFF. Together with reference TRBV9 and TRBJ2-1, the CDR3 gives the full variable domain: DSGVTQTPKHLITATGQRVTLRCSPRSGDLSVYWYQQSLDQGLQFLIQYYNGEERAKGNILERFSAQQFPDLHSELNLSSLELGDSALYFCASSVTSGAYNEQFFGPGTRLTVL.

CDR3 bases: TGCAGTGCTAGTCCCACAGGGGTGGGAAATCAGCCCCAGCATTTT. Residues: CSASPTGVGNQPQHF. V gene TRBV20-1 combines with J gene TRBJ1-5; 7 bases are a match to TRBD1. CDR1 and CDR2 (germline): DFQATT, SNEGSKA (reference sequence). The CDR3 contains 15 residues. V lost 3 bases, J lost 4 bases, and 9 bases stayed unmatched.

The chain joins TRBV12-5 to TRBJ2-5; 10 positions match TRBD2. The trim removed 7 bases at V and 1 base at J, leaving 6 bases unmatched. The CDR3 spans 15 residues. Germline V gives CDR1 LGHNT, CDR2 FRNRAP. The CDR3 loop reads CASEISGGTQETQYF. The DNA of the CDR3 is TGTGCTAGTGAGATTAGCGGGGGGACCCAAGAGACCCAGTACTTC.

V gene TRBV7-8 combines with J gene TRBJ2-3; 7 nucleotides match TRBD2. Germline CDR1 and CDR2: SGHVS and FQNEAQ. Trimming removed 10 bases from V and 7 bases from J; junction bases left unmatched: 14. This CDR3 has 14 residues. This chain's CDR3 is CATERGGKVNTQYF. DNA for the CDR3: TGTGCCACAGAGCGGGGTGGTAAGGTGAATACGCAGTATTTT.

The chain recombines TRBV4-1 with TRBJ1-2; D not certain. The length of the CDR3 is 14 residues. In germline, CDR1 is MGHRA, CDR2 YSYEKL. V was cut by 0 bases and J by 3 bases, with 8 bases left in between. The CDR3 DNA reads as TGCGCCAGCAGCCAAGAGAGGCAGCACTATGGCTACACCTTC. This sequence encodes CASSQERQHYGYTF.

The chain is built from TRBV6-2 or TRBV6-3 and TRBJ2-2; D is perhaps TRBD2 (6 bases). The germline gives CDR1 MNHEY, CDR2 SVGEGT. The length of the CDR3 is 13 residues. Trimming stripped 6 bases from V and 3 bases from J, with 8 bases between. The CDR3 loop reads CASSSGDTGELFF. The CDR3 DNA sequence: TGTGCCAGCAGCTCGGGGGACACCGGGGAGCTGTTTTTT.

In its sample, this clone was seen a few times. The rearrangement links TRBV24-1 to TRBJ2-1; 8 bases line up with TRBD2. The trim removed 3 bases at V and 6 bases at J, leaving 6 bases unmatched. CDR1 and CDR2 from the germline V gene are KGHDR and SFDVKD. The CDR3 is made up of 15 amino acids. The CDR3 region has the DNA TGTGCCACCAGTGATCCCCATCGGGGGGGCAATGAGCAGTTCTTC. The encoded protein is CATSDPHRGGNEQFF.

The chain's CDR3 is CASSKGYFYEQYF. In DNA form, the CDR3 reads TGTGCCAGTAGCAAGGGGTACTTCTACGAGCAGTACTTC. The chain uses TRBV19 and TRBJ2-7; possibly TRBD1 for D (5 bases). This CDR3 region has 13 residues. CDR1 is LNHDA, CDR2 SQIVND, per germline (reference sequence). Trimming shortened V by 6 bases and J by 3 bases, and 12 bases separated the two germline ends.

The chain carries TRBV7-2 and TRBJ1-1; D uncertain. V was pared by 1 base and J by 4 bases, with 4 bases between. Per germline, CDR1 SGHTA and CDR2 FQGNSA. The length of the CDR3 is 12 residues. The DNA of the CDR3 is TGTGCCAGCAGCTTAGTAATCACTGAAGCTTTCTTT. Its protein product is CASSLVITEAFF.

This clone was recorded once. The chain is built from TRBV4-2 and TRBJ1-4; possibly TRBD1 for D (5 bases). The V gene lost 0 bases and the J gene lost 5 bases, with 10 bases spanning the gap. This CDR3 has 15 amino acids. Germline V lookup: CDR1 LGHNA, CDR2 YNFKEQ. The CDR3 DNA is TGTGCCAGCAGCCAAGACAGACAGCTAAATGAAAAACTGTTTTTT. Its translation is CASSQDRQLNEKLFF.

This chain joins TRBV19 and TRBJ2-3; 8 bases match TRBD2. V lost 4 bases, J lost 2 bases, and 11 bases stayed unmatched. The CDR3 spans 17 residues. Per germline, CDR1 LNHDA and CDR2 SQIVND (reference sequence). The CDR3 reads CASSTPQTSVYTDTQYF. CDR3 bases: TGTGCCAGTAGTACCCCTCAGACTAGCGTATACACAGATACGCAGTATTTT.

The CDR3 here is CASSPPDRAFEQYF. As DNA, the CDR3 is TGTGCCAGCAGCCCACCGGACAGGGCCTTCGAGCAGTACTTC. The rearrangement uses TRBV11-3 and TRBJ2-7, with 8 bases identical to TRBD1. Trimming at V came to 5 bases and at J to 6 bases, leaving 9 bases not matched to a gene. The CDR3 runs 14 residues. Germline assignment: CDR1 SGHNT and CDR2 YENEEA.

Details on this clone: The junction does not match germline at one end; this may be a read error. The genes are TRBV11-2 and TRBJ2-7; D is perhaps TRBD2 (6 bases). This CDR3 region has 14 residues. Germline CDR1 is SGHAT and CDR2 is FQNNGV. The CDR3 region is CASSVDGSSYEQYF. The CDR3 DNA reads TGTGCCAGCAGCGTAGACGGGAGCTCCTACGAGCAGTACTTC.

The rearrangement joins TRBV9 to TRBJ2-2; maybe TRBD2 (5 bases). V gave up 4 bases and J gave up 6 bases, with 22 bases separating them. The germline CDR1 and CDR2 sequences are SGDLS and YYNGEE. CDR3 length: 17 amino acids. The CDR3 is CASSFRPFTSSPGELFF. CDR3 DNA sequence: TGTGCCAGCAGCTTCCGTCCCTTCACTAGTTCCCCCGGGGAGCTGTTTTTT. Supplemented by reference TRBV9 and TRBJ2-2, the full variable domain reads DSGVTQTPKHLITATGQRVTLRCSPRSGDLSVYWYQQSLDQGLQFLIQYYNGEERAKGNILERFSAQQFPDLHSELNLSSLELGDSALYFCASSFRPFTSSPGELFFGEGSRLTVL.

This clone was picked up one time. The V and J genes are TRBV7-7 and TRBJ2-1; TRBD1 agrees at 8 bases. The CDR3 has 17 amino acids. V shed 1 base, J shed 4 bases, and the junction held 9 bases outside the gene matches. Per the germline V gene, CDR1 is SSHAT and CDR2 is FNYEAQ (reference sequence). CDR3 region: CASSLGSGTGTYNEQFF. CDR3 bases: TGTGCCAGCAGCTTAGGATCCGGGACAGGTACATACAATGAGCAGTTCTTC.

The chain couples TRBV20-1 to TRBJ1-4; D gene unclear. V lost 7 bases and J lost 4, with 16 bases in between. CDR1 is DFQATT, CDR2 SNEGSKA, per germline (reference sequence). This CDR3 has 14 residues. CDR3 in DNA: TGCAGTGTTAATGAGGTGGCAGTTAATGAAAAACTGTTTTTT. It codes for CSVNEVAVNEKLFF.

V gene TRBV6-5 combines with J gene TRBJ1-2; perhaps TRBD1 as D (5 bases). Germline assignment: CDR1 MNHEY and CDR2 SVGAGI. The CDR3 totals 13 residues. Trimming stripped 4 bases from V and 2 bases from J, with 8 bases between. The CDR3 DNA reads as TGTGCCAGCAGTTTACAGGCCAACTATGGCTACACCTTC. This encodes CASSLQANYGYTF.

The chain employs TRBV5-6 and TRBJ1-1; TRBD1 matches at 8 bases. Unmatched junction bases numbered 5, after V lost 4 bases and J lost 3 bases. CDR1 and CDR2 (germline): SGHDT, YYEEEE. This CDR3 has 14 residues. The DNA of the CDR3 is TGTGCCAGCAGCGGGGGGACAGGCTACACTGAAGCTTTCTTT. Its translation is CASSGGTGYTEAFF.

In DNA form, the CDR3 reads TGTGCCAGCAGTTACCCCCCAGGGATTGGGCAGCCCCAGCATTTT. Amino acids: CASSYPPGIGQPQHF. The chain has TRBV6-5 and TRBJ1-5; TRBD1 might be the D (5 bases). The V end lost 2 bases, the J end lost 7 bases, and 15 bases lay between the germline ends. Germline-derived CDR1 and CDR2 are MNHEY and SVGAGI. The length of the CDR3 is 15 residues.

This clone is a singleton in its sample. The chain employs TRBV20-1 and TRBJ1-2; TRBD1 is a possible D gene (5 bases). V was pared by 4 bases and J by 6 bases, with 9 bases between. Germline CDR1 and CDR2: DFQATT and SNEGSKA (reference sequence). CDR3 length: 11 residues. The CDR3, as DNA: TGCAGTGCTATCCGGGGGGATGGCTACACCTTC. Amino acids: CSAIRGDGYTF.

The V call is TRBV6-5, the J call TRBJ1-4; D possibly corresponds to TRBD1 (6 bases). This CDR3 is 15 amino acids long. V was trimmed by 2 bases and J by 8 bases, leaving 15 bases between them. Germline loops: CDR1 MNHEY, CDR2 SVGAGI. CDR3 loop: CASSYNHRVQEKLFF. As DNA, the CDR3 is TGTGCCAGCAGTTACAACCACAGGGTACAGGAAAAACTGTTTTTT.

The chain links TRBV19 to TRBJ1-5, with D unresolved. Germline assignment: CDR1 LNHDA and CDR2 SQIVND (reference sequence). Trimming left V 6 bases short and J 4 bases short, with 13 bases between. The CDR3 is made up of 14 amino acids. The CDR3 coding sequence is TGTGCCAGTAGAGAAGTCGGGAGAAATCAGCCCCAGCATTTT. Its protein is CASREVGRNQPQHF.

The V and J genes are TRBV6-5 and TRBJ1-4, with D maybe TRBD1 (5 bases). Germline V gives CDR1 MNHEY, CDR2 SVGAGI. V lost 6 bases to trimming and J lost 2 bases, with 13 bases between them. There are 15 residues in the CDR3. Here the CDR3 DNA reads TGTGCCAGCAGACTCCAGGGTTCGACTAATGAAAAACTGTTTTTT. Residues: CASRLQGSTNEKLFF.

The chain joins TRBV18 to TRBJ1-2; D gene unclear. V lost 0 bases and J 2 bases, leaving 13 bases between the germline ends. CDR3 size: 16 residues. Germline V gene data show CDR1 as KGHSH and CDR2 as LQKENI. The CDR3: CASSPPNAGKNYGYTF. The CDR3, as DNA: TGTGCCAGCTCACCACCCAATGCAGGCAAGAACTATGGCTACACCTTC. The full variable domain, in which reference TRBV18 and TRBJ1-2 provide the parts outside the CDR3, is NAGVMQNPRHLVRRRGQEARLRCSPMKGHSHVYWYRQLPEEGLKFMVYLQKENIIDESGMPKERFSAEFPKEGPSILRIQQVVRGDSAAYFCASSPPNAGKNYGYTFGSGTRLTVV.

The chain employs TRBV18 and TRBJ2-3; D might be TRBD2 (5 bases). The CDR3 runs 15 residues. Germline CDR1 reads KGHSH; CDR2 reads LQKENI. Trimming took 1 base from V and 0 from J, leaving 8 bases between them. As DNA, the CDR3 is TGTGCCAGCTCACCACTGGACTCGAGCACAGATACGCAGTATTTT. Translated: CASSPLDSSTDTQYF.

CDR3: CASSLGQGKREQYF. Written as DNA, the CDR3 is TGTGCCAGCAGCTTAGGACAGGGGAAACGCGAGCAGTACTTC. The rearrangement joins TRBV7-2 to TRBJ2-7; TRBD1 aligns across 8 bases. The V gene end was trimmed by 1 base and the J gene end by 6 bases; junction bases not matched to a gene: 5. Germline CDR1 SGHTA, CDR2 FQGNSA. CDR3 length: 14 amino acids.

V is TRBV12-5 and J is TRBJ2-1; 12 bases align to TRBD2. This CDR3 comprises 15 residues. Germline V gives CDR1 LGHNT, CDR2 FRNRAP. V was clipped by 1 base and J by 7 bases; unmatched bases: 2. CDR3 in amino acids: CASGLGTSGVNEQFF. DNA of the CDR3: TGTGCTAGTGGTTTGGGGACTAGCGGGGTTAATGAGCAGTTCTTC.